A single sample gave rise to the 7 T cell receptor beta chains below, sequenced in a study of cytomegalovirus exposure and HLA in healthy donors. 13 Jbeta primers and 60 Vbeta primers were used for the PCR. The protocol was immunoSEQ multiplex PCR, while the TCRdb copy is restricted to in-frame clones and leaves out a portion. The table has 150,000 to 200,000 clones, 76% seen once. Sequenced: PBMCs. The receptors originated from a female donor in good health and CMV-seronegative.

This chain joins TRBV7-3 and TRBJ2-1; 12 nucleotides match TRBD2. CDR1 is SGHTA and CDR2 is FQGTGA in the germline V gene. The CDR3 extends over 18 amino acids. V shed 1 base and J 0 bases; nucleotides not matched to a gene: 4. DNA for the CDR3: TGTGCCAGCAGCTTAAGGGCTAGCGGGAGGGGCTCCTACAATGAGCAGTTCTTC. Residues: CASSLRASGRGSYNEQFF.

The V call is TRBV19, the J call TRBJ2-2; TRBD2 matches at 9 bases. Germline V CDR1 and CDR2: LNHDA, SQIVND (reference sequence). CDR3 length: 14 residues. Unmatched junction bases numbered 2, after V lost 8 bases and J lost 1 base. This CDR3 is CASPSGENTGELFF. The DNA of the CDR3 is TGTGCCAGTCCTAGCGGGGAGAACACCGGGGAGCTGTTTTTT.

The chain links TRBV4-2 to TRBJ2-7; 8 positions match TRBD1. This CDR3 has 14 amino acids. Trimming cost V 1 base and J 2 bases; bases outside gene matches: 1. CDR1 is LGHNA, CDR2 YNFKEQ, per germline. The CDR3 here is CASSQAGQAYEQYF. The CDR3 nucleotides are TGTGCCAGCAGCCAAGCGGGACAGGCCTACGAGCAGTACTTC.

CDR3 nucleotides: TGCGCCAGCAGCCTGGACAGGGGAGGTGATACGCAGTATTTT. Translated: CASSLDRGGDTQYF. This chain uses TRBV5-1 with TRBJ2-3; 9 nucleotides align to TRBD1. Germline trimming cut 4 bases from V and 6 bases from J; bases unmatched to any gene: 6. This CDR3 has 14 residues. The germline V gene encodes CDR1 SGHRS and CDR2 YFSETQ.

The chain joins TRBV4-3 to TRBJ2-3; possible D gene TRBD2, 6 bases. Germline CDR1 and CDR2: LGHNA and YSLEER. Trimming pared 4 bases from V and 4 bases from J, leaving 18 bases between. This CDR3 contains 16 residues. As DNA, the CDR3 is TGCGCCAGCAGCCTGGAAGGCGGGGTGGTGGCAGATACGCAGTATTTT. Its protein is CASSLEGGVVADTQYF.

This clone was picked up a small number of times. The chain links TRBV7-9 to TRBJ1-1; D uncertain. Germline values: CDR1 SEHNR, CDR2 FQNEAQ (reference sequence). Trimming removed 7 bases from V and 7 bases from J, with 22 bases in between. This CDR3 is 15 amino acids long. The CDR3 region is CASMSINSRDGEAFF. CDR3 nucleotide sequence: TGTGCCAGCATGAGCATCAACAGCCGAGACGGTGAAGCTTTCTTT.

This rearrangement joins TRBV29-1 to TRBJ2-5; D may be TRBD1 (6 bases). The CDR3 is 12 amino acids. V dropped 3 bases and J dropped 11 bases, with 16 bases sitting between them. Germline CDR1 SQVTM, CDR2 ANQGSEA. CDR3: CSVETQGWEQYF. In DNA form, the CDR3 reads TGCAGCGTTGAGACCCAGGGGTGGGAGCAGTACTTC.